The 11 T cell receptor beta chains below all came from one sample that was sequenced in a study of chronic HIV infection and antiretroviral therapy (dated by TCRdb to about 2015). The library relied on 5' RACE. The instrument was an Illumina MiSeq. TCRdb reran the public reads through fastp at Q25 and MiXCR, keeping productive beta chains. CDR3 protein sequences are deduplicated, and each keeps its most common genes and DNA. Across this sample there are about 38,000 distinct CDR3 sequences, with 7.5% to 9% seen only once. The ten top clones hold over 2.5% of the sample. Source material: peripheral blood. The receptors come from an adult who had HIV and had not received antiretroviral therapy, or was an uninfected healthy control (not recorded which).

This clonotype came up a few times. The rearrangement uses TRBV7-2 and TRBJ1-6; D is uncertain. Between the trimmed V and J ends, which lost 2 bases and 14 bases, there was a span of 10 bases. Per the germline V gene, CDR1 is SGHTA and CDR2 is FQGNSA. There are 12 residues in the CDR3. Here the CDR3 DNA reads TGTGCCAGCAGCTTATTGTCTTCCACCCTCCACTTT. Its protein product is CASSLLSSTLHF. The full variable domain, rest sourced from reference TRBV7-2 and TRBJ1-6, is GAGVSQSPSNKVTEKGKDVELRCDPISGHTALYWYRQSLGQGLEFLIYFQGNSAPDKSGLPSDRFSAERTGGSVSTLTIQRTQQEDSAVYLCASSLLSSTLHFGNGTRLTVT.

This clonotype was counted at least ten times. The V and J genes are TRBV28 and TRBJ2-1; 13 bases line up with TRBD2. There are 16 residues in the CDR3. Germline V CDR1 and CDR2: MDHEN, SYDVKM. The V gene end was trimmed by 2 bases and the J gene end by 8 bases; junction bases not matched to a gene: 6. The CDR3 protein is CASSLGGLAGTDEQFF. CDR3 in DNA: TGTGCCAGCAGTTTAGGGGGACTAGCGGGGACGGATGAGCAGTTCTTC. Supplemented by reference TRBV28 and TRBJ2-1, the full variable domain reads DVKVTQSSRYLVKRTGEKVFLECVQDMDHENMFWYRQDPGLGLRLIYFSYDVKMKEKGDIPEGYSVSREKKERFSLILESASTNQTSMYLCASSLGGLAGTDEQFFGPGTRLTVL.

This clonotype was counted ten times or more. The chain recombines TRBV5-1 with TRBJ2-3; D remains ambiguous. This CDR3 has 15 amino acids. Germline loops: CDR1 SGHRS, CDR2 YFSETQ. Trimming cost V 0 bases and J 6 bases, with 14 bases left between them. CDR3 nucleotide sequence: TGCGCCAGCAGCTTGGTAATGCAGGAGATCGATACGCAGTATTTT. Translation gives CASSLVMQEIDTQYF.

In this sample, this clonotype turned up many times. The chain joins TRBV29-1 to TRBJ2-5; D call uncertain. This CDR3 region has 13 residues. Germline-derived CDR1 and CDR2 are SQVTM and ANQGSEA. Trimming left V 5 bases short and J 1 base short, with 11 bases between. The chain's CDR3 is CSVQVGSQETQYF. As DNA, the CDR3 is TGCAGCGTTCAGGTGGGGTCCCAAGAGACCCAGTACTTC.

This clonotype has at least ten counts. V is TRBV7-2 and J is TRBJ2-2, with 9 bases matching TRBD2. Germline V CDR1 and CDR2: SGHTA, FQGNSA. The CDR3 runs to 15 residues. V lost 10 bases and J lost 3; bases outside the gene matches: 9. The chain's CDR3 is CAIRLTSGYTGELFF. DNA of the CDR3: TGTGCCATCAGATTAACTAGCGGGTACACCGGGGAGCTGTTTTTT.

This clonotype showed up many times. V gene TRBV28 combines with J gene TRBJ2-7; D possibly corresponds to TRBD2 (6 bases). Germline CDR1 MDHEN, CDR2 SYDVKM. Trimming took 6 bases from V and 3 from J, leaving 18 bases between them. The CDR3 totals 15 residues. The CDR3 sequence: CASRRHRDSYYEQYF. In DNA, the CDR3 is TGTGCCAGCAGGCGACACCGGGACTCTTACTACGAGCAGTACTTC.

The chain joins TRBV6-2 or TRBV6-3 to TRBJ2-2, with D hard to call. The germline CDR1 and CDR2 sequences are MNHEY and SVGEGT. The V end lost 6 bases, the J end lost 5 bases, and 4 bases lay between the germline ends. The CDR3 length is 11 residues. CDR3 sequence: CASRDTGELFF. CDR3 nucleotide sequence: TGTGCCAGCAGGGATACCGGGGAGCTGTTTTTT.

This clonotype came up many times. The chain is built from TRBV29-1 and TRBJ2-3; unclear D gene. The germline V gene encodes CDR1 SQVTM and CDR2 ANQGSEA. This CDR3 spans 13 amino acids. V lost 2 bases and J lost 4, with 10 bases in between. CDR3 nucleotide sequence: TGCAGCGTTGAACGTAGGGCTTCAGATACGCAGTATTTT. Encoded protein: CSVERRASDTQYF.

V and J are TRBV28 and TRBJ1-2; no firm D call. The CDR3 spans 13 residues. CDR1 MDHEN and CDR2 SYDVKM come from the germline V gene. Trimming cost V 3 bases and J 7 bases, with 12 bases left between them. The CDR3 region is CASSFGGVPGYTF. The CDR3 coding sequence is TGTGCCAGCAGTTTCGGCGGGGTTCCTGGCTACACCTTC.

Many counts were recorded for this clonotype. The V and J genes are TRBV19 and TRBJ1-2; the match to TRBD1 covers 7 bases. Unmatched junction bases numbered 1, after V lost 1 base and J lost 2 bases. Germline V gene data show CDR1 as LNHDA and CDR2 as SQIVND (reference sequence). The CDR3 has 14 residues. CDR3 nucleotides: TGTGCCAGTAGTATAGCGGGACAGAACTATGGCTACACCTTC. It translates to CASSIAGQNYGYTF.

This clonotype was found a few times. The chain uses TRBV28 and TRBJ2-7; the D is unclear. CDR3 length equals 11 residues. The ends were cut back, 10 bases at V and 3 bases at J, with 10 bases in the middle. Germline CDR1 reads MDHEN; CDR2 reads SYDVKM. The CDR3 DNA sequence: TGTGCCACCCTACAGAACTACGAGCAGTACTTC. Protein product: CATLQNYEQYF.